This passage covers 24 T cell receptor beta chains from one sample sequenced in a study of cytomegalovirus exposure and HLA in healthy donors. The PCR ran on 60 Vbeta and 13 Jbeta primers. The assay was immunoSEQ multiplex PCR, and TCRdb's table has in-frame clones only and misses some. Of about 160,000 clones listed, around 83% were seen once; the top ten hold around 9%. The source material was PBMCs. These receptors were collected from a male donor in good health and CMV-seropositive.

This clone was picked up a small number of times. The chain couples TRBV6-5 to TRBJ2-3; no clear D gene. Trimming shortened V by 2 bases and J by 2 bases, and 11 bases separated the two germline ends. The germline CDR1 and CDR2 sequences are MNHEY and SVGAGI. This CDR3 spans 15 amino acids. CDR3 residues: CASSYGGLPTDTQYF. The CDR3 coding sequence is TGTGCCAGCAGTTACGGTGGGCTTCCCACAGATACGCAGTATTTT.

V is TRBV7-6 and J is TRBJ2-7, with 9 bases matching TRBD1. The length of the CDR3 is 14 residues. J gave up 6 bases and V 5 bases, and 8 bases lay outside the gene matches. Germline values: CDR1 SGHVS, CDR2 FNYEAQ. Written as DNA, the CDR3 is TGTGCCAGCAGCCCCGCCACAGGGGGCGGCGAGCAGTACTTC. It yields the protein CASSPATGGGEQYF.

This clone has only a few counts. This chain joins TRBV19 and TRBJ1-5, with TRBD1 identical over 8 bases. The V gene's germline CDR1 is LNHDA and CDR2 SQIVND (reference sequence). Unmatched junction bases numbered 8, after V lost 5 bases and J lost 2 bases. The CDR3 totals 16 residues. The CDR3 sequence is CASSPSMDRGNQPQHF. In nucleotides, the CDR3 is TGTGCCAGTAGTCCCTCGATGGACAGGGGCAATCAGCCCCAGCATTTT. The complete variable domain, with remaining parts taken from reference TRBV19 and TRBJ1-5, reads DGGITQSPKYLFRKEGQNVTLSCEQNLNHDAMYWYRQDPGQGLRLIYYSQIVNDFQKGDIAEGYSVSREKKESFPLTVTSAQKNPTAFYLCASSPSMDRGNQPQHFGDGTRLSIL.

The chain carries TRBV28 and TRBJ1-1; TRBD1 matches at 9 bases. The CDR3 is 15 residues long. Trimming removed 9 bases from V and 2 bases from J; junction bases left unmatched: 10. CDR1 MDHEN and CDR2 SYDVKM come from the germline V gene. CDR3 in amino acids: CASPGQGSSNTEAFF. DNA of the CDR3: TGTGCCAGTCCGGGACAGGGTTCATCAAACACTGAAGCTTTCTTT.

The V and J genes are TRBV11-2 and TRBJ1-6; D ambiguous. Per germline, CDR1 SGHAT and CDR2 FQNNGV. V was pared by 4 bases and J by 7 bases, with 14 bases between. There are 15 residues in the CDR3. CDR3 sequence (DNA): TGTGCCAGCAGCTCAGGACTCAGAAGCAATTCACCCCTCCACTTT. Encoded protein: CASSSGLRSNSPLHF.

This clone was recorded once. The chain uses TRBV15 and TRBJ2-1; D is uncertain. Trimming took 0 bases from V and 5 from J, leaving 14 bases between them. CDR1 LNHNV and CDR2 YYDKDF come from the germline V gene (reference sequence). The CDR3 loop spans 16 amino acids. CDR3 sequence: CATSRDQRVGDNEQFF. For the CDR3, the DNA is TGTGCCACCAGCAGAGATCAAAGAGTCGGAGACAATGAGCAGTTCTTC.

The chain employs TRBV4-1 and TRBJ2-1; 16 bases match TRBD2. J was trimmed by 8 bases and V by 3 bases; bases with no gene match: 1. CDR3 size: 15 residues. Germline V gene lookup returns CDR1 MGHRA and CDR2 YSYEKL. For the CDR3, the DNA is TGCGCCAGCAGCCAGGGACTAGCGGGAGGGTATGAGCAGTTCTTC. The encoded protein is CASSQGLAGGYEQFF.

The V and J genes are TRBV5-4 and TRBJ2-7; perhaps TRBD1 as D (5 bases). The CDR3 covers 15 residues. The V gene's germline CDR1 is SGHNT and CDR2 YYREEE (reference sequence). Trimming stripped 0 bases from V and 0 bases from J, with 10 bases between. CDR3 loop: CASSLGQPSSYEQYF. CDR3 bases: TGTGCCAGCAGCTTGGGACAGCCTTCCTCCTACGAGCAGTACTTC.

This sequence joins TRBV28 and TRBJ1-2; 7 bases are shared with TRBD1. The CDR3 contains 14 residues. Germline V gene data show CDR1 as MDHEN and CDR2 as SYDVKM. The V gene end was trimmed by 2 bases and the J gene end by 4 bases; junction bases not matched to a gene: 4. CDR3 in DNA: TGTGCCAGCAGTTTAGGGCAGGGGGTCTATGGCTACACCTTC. Translation gives CASSLGQGVYGYTF.

This clone was seen more than once but under ten times. This chain links TRBV5-4 with TRBJ2-2, with 8 bases fitting TRBD2. V lost 4 bases and J lost 2; bases outside the gene matches: 7. This CDR3 spans 16 amino acids. Germline CDR1 and CDR2: SGHNT and YYREEE (reference sequence). DNA for the CDR3: TGTGCCAGCAGCACGGGAGGGGGGACAAACACCGGGGAGCTGTTTTTT. Its translation: CASSTGGGTNTGELFF.

This clone was observed a few times. The chain uses TRBV11-2 and TRBJ1-2; possible D gene TRBD1, 5 bases. Germline V gene lookup returns CDR1 SGHAT and CDR2 FQNNGV. The V and J ends lost 4 bases and 5 bases respectively, with 17 bases between them. The CDR3 runs to 15 residues. CDR3 residues: CASSSAPTASYGYTF. CDR3 bases: TGTGCCAGCAGCTCGGCCCCGACAGCCTCGTATGGCTACACCTTC. The variable domain in full, with the rest retrieved from reference TRBV11-2 and TRBJ1-2, is EAGVAQSPRYKIIEKRQSVAFWCNPISGHATLYWYQQILGQGPKLLIQFQNNGVVDDSQLPKDRFSAERLKGVDSTLKIQPAKLEDSAVYLCASSSAPTASYGYTFGSGTRLTVV.

This clone was counted once. J is TRBJ2-3 and V is TRBV19; 9 nucleotides align to TRBD1. V trimming: 7 bases; J trimming: 8 bases; junction bases outside the gene matches: 13. The CDR3 is made up of 15 amino acids. Germline CDR1 is LNHDA and CDR2 is SQIVND (reference sequence). The CDR3 nucleotides read TGTGCCAGTACCCCGGAGGGGACAGGGAGGCTTACGCAGTATTTT. Translation: CASTPEGTGRLTQYF. The complete variable domain, with remaining parts taken from reference TRBV19 and TRBJ2-3, reads DGGITQSPKYLFRKEGQNVTLSCEQNLNHDAMYWYRQDPGQGLRLIYYSQIVNDFQKGDIAEGYSVSREKKESFPLTVTSAQKNPTAFYLCASTPEGTGRLTQYFGPGTRLTVL.

This clone was observed a few times. The chain couples TRBV5-6 to TRBJ1-2; D call uncertain. Germline V gene data show CDR1 as SGHDT and CDR2 as YYEEEE. V was cut by 1 base and J by 1 base, with 20 bases left in between. The CDR3 sequence is 18 residues long. This CDR3 reads CASSLRPGRASLNYGYTF. Here the CDR3 DNA reads TGTGCCAGCAGCTTGAGGCCGGGGAGAGCCAGCCTTAACTATGGCTACACCTTC. Full variable domain (remainder filled in from reference TRBV5-6 and TRBJ1-2): DAGVTQSPTHLIKTRGQQVTLRCSPKSGHDTVSWYQQALGQGPQFIFQYYEEEERQRGNFPDRFSGHQFPNYSSELNVNALLLGDSALYLCASSLRPGRASLNYGYTFGSGTRLTVV.

The rearrangement uses TRBV27 and TRBJ1-1; D call uncertain. Trimming took off 0 bases at V and 1 base at J, with 3 bases between the two ends. The length of the CDR3 is 13 residues. Per the germline V gene, CDR1 is MNHEY and CDR2 is SMNVEV (reference sequence). CDR3 loop: CASSLSRNTEAFF. The CDR3 DNA is TGTGCCAGCAGTTTATCTAGGAACACTGAAGCTTTCTTT.

In its sample, this clone was seen a few times. J is TRBJ1-4 and V is TRBV25-1, with a weak D call TRBD1 (6 bases). Germline values: CDR1 MGHDK, CDR2 SYGVNS. The V end lost 3 bases, the J end lost 7 bases, and 15 bases lay between the germline ends. The CDR3 runs 15 residues. CDR3 protein: CASSDGRGHLEKLFF. CDR3 DNA: TGTGCCAGCAGTGACGGGAGGGGACACCTTGAAAAACTGTTTTTT.

This clone was seen once. This chain links TRBV18 with TRBJ2-1; D may be TRBD2 (6 bases). From germline, CDR1 is KGHSH and CDR2 LQKENI. CDR3 length: 13 residues. Trimming pared 2 bases from V and 6 bases from J, leaving 8 bases between. The CDR3 nucleotides are TGTGCCAGCTCACCAACCGGGAGCAATGAGCAGTTCTTC. Translated, it gives CASSPTGSNEQFF.

The chain has TRBV30 and TRBJ1-3; 7 positions match TRBD1. The CDR3 totals 17 residues. V trimming: 5 bases; J trimming: 0 bases; junction bases outside the gene matches: 13. Germline values: CDR1 GTSNPN, CDR2 SVGIG (reference sequence). CDR3 region: CAWATGSGGFSGNTIYF. The CDR3 nucleotides read TGTGCCTGGGCGACAGGGTCAGGGGGTTTCTCTGGAAACACCATATATTTT.

The chain combines TRBV6-1 with TRBJ2-7; TRBD1 matches 7 bases. The CDR3 loop spans 15 amino acids. The J segment lost 7 bases and the V segment lost 7 bases, leaving 16 bases of the junction unmatched. The V gene's germline CDR1 is MNHNS and CDR2 SASEGT. Here the CDR3 DNA reads TGTGCCAGCAACCCGAGAGAAGGGGGCGGGTGGGAGCAGTACTTC. This sequence encodes CASNPREGGGWEQYF.

The chain couples TRBV6-1 to TRBJ1-6; 7 bases are shared with TRBD1. After removal of 8 bases from V and 0 bases from J, the junction contained 4 bases not matched to a gene. CDR1 and CDR2 (germline): MNHNS, SASEGT. The length of the CDR3 is 15 residues. The CDR3 spells CASRDRISYNSPLHF. CDR3 DNA sequence: TGTGCCAGCCGGGACAGAATCTCCTATAATTCACCCCTCCACTTT.

The rearrangement links TRBV4-1 to TRBJ2-1; D possibly corresponds to TRBD1 (6 bases). The CDR3 contains 14 residues. V dropped 1 base and J dropped 8 bases, with 12 bases sitting between them. Germline V lookup: CDR1 MGHRA, CDR2 YSYEKL. CDR3 sequence (DNA): TGCGCCAGCAGCCAAGTGGAAGGGGGAGATGAGCAGTTCTTC. It yields the protein CASSQVEGGDEQFF.

The chain is built from TRBV7-2 and TRBJ1-1, with D possibly TRBD1 on 5 matching bases. Deletions cut 5 bases from V and 3 bases from J, with 10 bases between. The germline V gene encodes CDR1 SGHTA and CDR2 FQGNSA. The CDR3 totals 13 residues. CDR3 loop: CASSASGYTEAFF. As DNA, the CDR3 is TGTGCCAGCAGCGCATCAGGGTACACTGAAGCTTTCTTT.

The genes are TRBV27 and TRBJ1-2; 9 positions match TRBD1. CDR3 length: 14 amino acids. With 2 bases clipped from V and 4 bases from J, the junction kept 2 bases outside the gene matches. In germline, CDR1 is MNHEY, CDR2 SMNVEV (reference sequence). For the CDR3, the DNA is TGTGCCAGCAGTTTAGTGGGACAGGGCTATGGCTACACCTTC. It specifies CASSLVGQGYGYTF.

This sequence joins TRBV9 and TRBJ2-3; 7 bases are shared with TRBD2. Germline V gives CDR1 SGDLS, CDR2 YYNGEE. This CDR3 is 14 amino acids long. The J segment lost 4 bases and the V segment lost 4 bases, leaving 6 bases of the junction unmatched. In DNA, the CDR3 is TGTGCCAGCAGCCTTTTGGGAGGGCCAGATACGCAGTATTTT. The encoded protein is CASSLLGGPDTQYF.

This clone was recorded only once. The chain employs TRBV29-1 and TRBJ2-2, with a possible D match to TRBD1 (6 bases). Trimming left V 7 bases short and J 2 bases short, with 14 bases between. This CDR3 region has 14 residues. Germline loops: CDR1 SQVTM, CDR2 ANQGSEA. In DNA, the CDR3 is TGCAGCGCCAAAAAGGGGGAAAACACCGGGGAGCTGTTTTTT. Protein sequence: CSAKKGENTGELFF.